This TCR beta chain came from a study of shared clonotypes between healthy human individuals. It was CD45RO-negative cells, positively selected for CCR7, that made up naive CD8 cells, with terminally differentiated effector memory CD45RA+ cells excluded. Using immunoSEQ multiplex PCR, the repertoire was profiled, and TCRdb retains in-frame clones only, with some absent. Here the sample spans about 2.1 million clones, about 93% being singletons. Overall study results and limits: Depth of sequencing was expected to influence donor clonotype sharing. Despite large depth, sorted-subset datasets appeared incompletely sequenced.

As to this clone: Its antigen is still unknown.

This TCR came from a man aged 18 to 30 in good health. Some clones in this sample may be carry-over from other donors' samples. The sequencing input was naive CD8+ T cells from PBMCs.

In DNA form, the CDR3 reads TGTGCCAGCAGCTTGGCCGCGACAGAGGGGCACGCTGAAGCTTTCTTT. Its translation is CASSLAATEGHAEAFF. The rearrangement joins TRBV5-5 to TRBJ1-1; possibly TRBD1 for D (5 bases). V dropped 0 bases and J dropped 6 bases, with 18 bases sitting between them. CDR1 is SGHKS and CDR2 is YYEKEE in the germline V gene (reference sequence). The CDR3 runs to 16 residues. The complete variable domain, with remaining parts taken from reference TRBV5-5 and TRBJ1-1, reads DAGVTQSPTHLIKTRGQQVTLRCSPISGHKSVSWYQQVLGQGPQFIFQYYEKEERGRGNFPDRFSARQFPNYSSELNVNALLLGDSALYLCASSLAATEGHAEAFFGQGTRLTVV.